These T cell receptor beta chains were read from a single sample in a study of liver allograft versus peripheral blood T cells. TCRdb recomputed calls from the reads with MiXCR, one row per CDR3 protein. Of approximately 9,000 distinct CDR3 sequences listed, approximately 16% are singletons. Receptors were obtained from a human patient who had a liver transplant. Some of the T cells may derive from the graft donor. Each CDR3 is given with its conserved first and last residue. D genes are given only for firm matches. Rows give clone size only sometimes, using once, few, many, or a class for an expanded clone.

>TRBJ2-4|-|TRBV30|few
TGTGCCTGGAGTGTGGGGGACATGAGCATTCAGTACTTC
CAWSVGDMSIQYF
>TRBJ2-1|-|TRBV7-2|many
TGTGCCAGCAGGTCGAACAATGAGCAGTTCTTC
CASRSNNEQFF
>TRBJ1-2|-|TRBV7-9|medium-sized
TGTGCCAGCAGCCCACCCTCGGTTGGAGCCTATGGCTACACCTTC
CASSPPSVGAYGYTF
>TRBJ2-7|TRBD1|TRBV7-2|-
TGTGCCAGCAGCTTAGCGCCCCAAGGGGGCGGTTACGAGCTGTACTTC
CASSLAPQGGGYELYF
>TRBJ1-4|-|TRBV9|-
TGTGCCAGCAGCGTAGATCACACAAATGAAAAACTGTTTTTT
CASSVDHTNEKLFF
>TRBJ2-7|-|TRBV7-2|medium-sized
TGTGCCAGCAGCTTAGACAGGGCCCACGAGCAGTACTTC
CASSLDRAHEQYF
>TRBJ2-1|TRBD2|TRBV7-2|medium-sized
TGTGCCAGTAGCGGGAGACTCATCAATGAGCAGTTCTTC
CASSGRLINEQFF
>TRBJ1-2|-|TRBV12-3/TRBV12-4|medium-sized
TGTGCCAGCAGTTTAGGGGCAGGGGCAGTCCCTAACTATGGCTACACCTTC
CASSLGAGAVPNYGYTF
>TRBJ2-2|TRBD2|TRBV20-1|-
TGCAGTGCTTCGGGGACTAGCGGGAGGGGCACCGGGGAGCTGTTTTTT
CSASGTSGRGTGELFF
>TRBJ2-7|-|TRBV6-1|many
TGTGCCAGCAGTGGACAGGCAGAGAGCTCCTACGAGCAGTACTTC
CASSGQAESSYEQYF
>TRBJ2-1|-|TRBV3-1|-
TGTGCCAGCAGCCAGCAGGGGGGCGCCTACAATGAGCAGTTCTTC
CASSQQGGAYNEQFF
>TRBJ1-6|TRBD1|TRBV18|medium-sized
TGTGCCAGCTCAAAGGGGGCAGGAAGCTCCTATAATTCACCCCTCCACTTT
CASSKGAGSSYNSPLHF
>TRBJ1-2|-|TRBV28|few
TGTGCCAGCAGTTCAGGACGGCTATATGGCTACACCTTC
CASSSGRLYGYTF
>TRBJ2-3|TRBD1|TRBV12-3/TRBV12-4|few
TGTGCCAGCAGTTGGGACAGGTTAGCGGGCACAGATACGCAGTATTTT
CASSWDRLAGTDTQYF
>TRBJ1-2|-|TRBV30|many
TGTGCCTGGGTTAAGGCGGGGAGTATCTATGGCTACACCTTC
CAWVKAGSIYGYTF